This section outlines one T cell receptor (beta chain) sequence together with its context. Its antigen is as yet unknown. Germline V CDR1 and CDR2: MNHEY, SVGAGI. The V segment lost 7 bases and the J segment 5 bases; nucleotides outside the gene matches: 14. CDR3 size: 15 residues. Repertoires were generated with immunoSEQ multiplex PCR, while TCRdb's copy carries only in-frame clones and drops some. The table shows 150,000 or so clones, with 88% occurring only once. The data derive from a study of T cell responses to AZD1222 COVID-19 vaccine. Background on the study: Some second doses came at about 4 weeks and others at about 12 weeks; these were pooled. Findings and caveats of the study: Sampling that yielded the repertoires occurred only after the peak T cell response.

The sequence derives from an adult in good health. This chain links TRBV6-5 with TRBJ2-7; 7 bases are shared with TRBD1. The input for sequencing was peripheral blood, taken on day 0 of AZD1222 vaccination. This CDR3 reads CASTLTGTVINEQYF. The CDR3 DNA is TGTGCCAGCACCCTAACCGGGACAGTAATCAACGAGCAGTACTTC.